This T cell receptor (beta chain) was observed in a study of blood T cell repertoires in COVID-19. Looking at the study overall: Some COVID-19 samples were acute and others convalescent; all came from the United States, Italy and Spain.

The CDR3 is 14 amino acids. Trimming cost V 8 bases and J 7 bases; bases outside gene matches: 9. The germline V gene has CDR1 MNHEY and CDR2 SMNVEV (reference sequence). Sequenced by immunoSEQ multiplex PCR; TCRdb stores in-frame clones only, minus some. The profile shows under 25,000 clones, over 70% of them singletons. The TCR sequence derives from a man at least 80 years old with active or convalescent COVID-19. The V and J genes are TRBV27 and TRBJ2-1; 9 bases agree with TRBD2. Specimen: peripheral blood. The CDR3 loop reads CASGSGRLGNEQFF. The CDR3 nucleotides are TGTGCCAGCGGGAGCGGGAGGTTGGGGAATGAGCAGTTCTTC.